A selection of T cell receptor beta chains follows, all from one sample in a study of human T cells and chemical hapten exposure. MiXCR, run by TCRdb on the RACE reads, gives a single entry per CDR3 protein. The sample holds roughly 100,000 distinct CDR3 sequences; about 8.6% are singletons and the top ten take 2.9%. Sequencing was done on a sample of whole blood. The receptors were sampled from a female donor in good health. Some clones in this sample may be carry-over from other donors' samples. The CDR3 runs from the conserved cysteine through the conserved F or W. Each record gives: CDR3 length, V gene, clone size, D gene, J gene, CDR3 protein, CDR3 DNA. The D gene is left open where the match is weak. Size is omitted from some rows. Given values are once, few, many or a class for expanded clones.

>12|TRBV20-1|few|TRBD1|TRBJ1-1
CSAPRGGDEAFF
TGCAGTGCTCCCAGGGGGGGGGATGAAGCTTTCTTT
>14|TRBV5-1|few|TRBD2|TRBJ2-7
CASSSTGGSYEQYF
TGCGCCAGCAGCTCGACGGGGGGCTCCTACGAGCAGTACTTC
>14|TRBV6-5|few|.|TRBJ2-2
CASSGTLGTGELFF
TGTGCCAGCAGTGGGACCCTTGGGACCGGGGAGCTGTTTTTT
>13|TRBV7-7|few|TRBD1|TRBJ2-3
CASSLGADDRVYF
TGTGCTAGCAGCTTAGGGGCCGATGACAGGGTGTATTTT
>14|TRBV5-1|.|TRBD1|TRBJ1-6
CASSPGTGVSPLHF
TGCGCCAGCAGCCCCGGGACAGGGGTTTCACCCCTCCACTTT
>13|TRBV10-3|few|.|TRBJ2-5
CAISVANQETQYF
TGTGCCATCAGTGTAGCGAACCAAGAGACCCAGTACTTC
>15|TRBV10-3|.|TRBD2|TRBJ2-1
CAISDRGTSANEQFF
TGTGCCATCAGTGACCGGGGGACTAGCGCGAATGAGCAGTTCTTC
>15|TRBV13|few|TRBD1|TRBJ2-4
CASSLGDEGGNIQYF
TGTGCCAGCAGCTTAGGGGACGAAGGGGGCAACATTCAGTACTTC
>14|TRBV28|.|.|TRBJ2-7
CASSLEGPSSEQYF
TGTGCCAGCAGTTTAGAAGGGCCATCGTCCGAGCAGTACTTC
>15|TRBV19|.|.|TRBJ1-5
CASSMRGYGNQPQHF
TGTGCCAGTAGTATGCGGGGATACGGCAATCAGCCCCAGCATTTT
>15|TRBV7-2|.|.|TRBJ2-7
CASTHLSPGVSGQYF
TGTGCCAGCACCCATTTAAGCCCGGGAGTGTCGGGGCAGTACTTC
>13|TRBV28|.|.|TRBJ2-3
CASSLGSLTLQYF
TGTGCCAGCAGTTTAGGTTCGCTAACCCTGCAGTATTTT
>14|TRBV6-5|many|.|TRBJ2-1
CASSKDKAAHEQFF
TGTGCCAGCAGTAAAGACAAAGCTGCGCATGAGCAGTTCTTC
>13|TRBV6-5|few|TRBD2|TRBJ2-7
CASRPSGTHEQYF
TGTGCCAGCAGACCCAGCGGGACCCACGAGCAGTACTTC
>12|TRBV7-2|.|.|TRBJ2-7
CASSPTIYEQYF
TGTGCCAGCAGCCCTACAATCTACGAGCAGTACTTC
>16|TRBV10-3|.|.|TRBJ1-1
CVISESLGRMNTEAFF
TGTGTCATCAGTGAGAGCCTAGGACGAATGAACACTGAAGCTTTCTTT
>16|TRBV27|many|TRBD1|TRBJ2-4
CASSRTGQLAKNIQYF
TGTGCCAGCAGCCGGACGGGACAGTTAGCCAAAAACATTCAGTACTTC
>14|TRBV12-3/TRBV12-4|.|.|TRBJ2-7
CASSLSGPSYEQYF
TGTGCCAGCAGTTTATCCGGGCCCAGCTACGAGCAGTACTTC
>13|TRBV9|.|TRBD1|TRBJ1-2
CASSVGQGSSYTF
TGTGCCAGCAGCGTAGGACAGGGGTCGAGCTACACCTTC
>13|TRBV10-3|many|.|TRBJ2-7
CAISTGPSYEQYF
TGTGCCATCAGTACAGGGCCCTCCTACGAGCAGTACTTC
>13|TRBV2|many|TRBD1|TRBJ1-1
CATSRLDRGEAFF
TGTGCCACTTCGAGGTTAGACAGGGGTGAAGCTTTCTTT
>16|TRBV6-1|many|TRBD2|TRBJ2-3
CASSELLAGGTDTQYF
TGTGCCAGCAGTGAACTCCTAGCGGGAGGCACAGATACGCAGTATTTT
>16|TRBV28|.|.|TRBJ2-2
CASSFSSRRNTGELFF
TGTGCCAGCAGTTTTTCGAGCAGGAGAAACACCGGGGAGCTGTTTTTT
>13|TRBV20-1|few|.|TRBJ2-3
CSARGFLTDTQYF
TGCAGTGCTAGAGGCTTTCTCACAGATACGCAGTATTTT
>14|TRBV12-3/TRBV12-4|.|.|TRBJ2-3
CASTRSQRTDTQYF
TGTGCCAGCACCCGATCCCAACGCACAGATACGCAGTATTTT
>14|TRBV28|few|.|TRBJ2-7
CASSLQGGYGEQYF
TGTGCCAGCAGCCTCCAAGGGGGTTATGGCGAGCAGTACTTC
>15|TRBV9|.|.|TRBJ2-7
CASSARQQGTNEQYF
TGTGCCAGCAGCGCAAGACAACAGGGTACGAACGAGCAGTACTTC
>13|TRBV29-1|.|.|TRBJ2-7
CSVAPDRIDEQYF
TGCAGCGTTGCCCCTGACAGGATCGACGAGCAGTACTTC